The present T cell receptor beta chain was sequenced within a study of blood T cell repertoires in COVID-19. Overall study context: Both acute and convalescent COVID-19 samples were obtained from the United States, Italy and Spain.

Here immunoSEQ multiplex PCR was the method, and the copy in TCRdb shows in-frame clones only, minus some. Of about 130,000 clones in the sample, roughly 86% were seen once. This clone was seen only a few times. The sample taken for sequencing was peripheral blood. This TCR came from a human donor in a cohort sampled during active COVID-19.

Written as DNA, the CDR3 is TGTGCCAGCCGGACTAGCGGGGTGACCTACGAGCAGTACTTC. It specifies CASRTSGVTYEQYF. The rearrangement uses TRBV2 and TRBJ2-7; the match to TRBD2 covers 12 bases. J lost 2 bases, V lost 8 bases, and 4 bases had no gene match. Germline V gene data show CDR1 as SNHLY and CDR2 as FYNNEI. This CDR3 has 14 residues. Combining the CDR3 with reference TRBV2 and TRBJ2-7 gives the whole variable domain EPEVTQTPSHQVTQMGQEVILRCVPISNHLYFYWYRQILGQKVEFLVSFYNNEISEKSEIFDDQFSVERPDGSNFTLKIRSTKLEDSAMYFCASRTSGVTYEQYFGPGTRLTVT.